These T cell receptor beta chains were read from a single sample in a study of cytomegalovirus exposure and HLA in healthy donors. Here immunoSEQ multiplex PCR was the method, and the copy in TCRdb shows in-frame clones only, minus some. The profile shows some 130,000 clones, approximately 84% of them singletons. The sequencing sample was made of PBMCs. The receptors shown here come from a woman aged 18 to 35 in good health and CMV-seronegative. The CDR3 runs from the conserved cysteine through the conserved F or W. The order of the fields is clone size, D gene, V gene, J gene, CDR3 protein, CDR3 DNA. A D gene is named only where the DNA matches it firmly. The listing skips clone size in some rows; elsewhere it reads once, few, many or a size class.

>-|TRBD1|TRBV5-8|TRBJ1-1
CASSWGQGAGTEAFF
TGTGCCAGCAGCTGGGGTCAGGGGGCTGGAACTGAAGCTTTCTTT
>-|TRBD2|TRBV4-1|TRBJ2-1
CASSIAGPNHNEQFF
TGCGCCAGCAGCATAGCGGGACCAAACCACAATGAGCAGTTCTTC
>-|-|TRBV7-8|TRBJ1-1
CASSLERGWSTEAFF
TGTGCCAGCAGCTTAGAACGGGGTTGGAGCACTGAAGCTTTCTTT
>-|-|TRBV9|TRBJ2-7
CASSVDGGADSYEQYF
TGTGCCAGCAGCGTAGATGGGGGGGCCGACTCCTACGAGCAGTACTTC
>-|-|TRBV5-1|TRBJ1-1
CASSLGPVNTEAFF
TGCGCCAGCAGCTTGGGTCCGGTGAACACTGAAGCTTTCTTT
>-|TRBD2|TRBV6-1|TRBJ2-1
CATLGLLFNEQFF
TGTGCCACCCTGGGACTACTTTTCAATGAGCAGTTCTTC
>-|-|TRBV5-8|TRBJ2-7
CASRRTGSYEQYF
TGTGCCAGCAGAAGAACAGGGTCCTACGAGCAGTACTTC
>-|TRBD2|TRBV9|TRBJ2-3
CASSLPPGLAGDTQYF
TGTGCCAGCAGCCTGCCCCCGGGACTAGCGGGAGATACGCAGTATTTT
>few|-|TRBV5-1|TRBJ2-1
CASSDSGNEQFF
TGCGCCAGCAGCGACTCCGGTAATGAGCAGTTCTTC
>-|-|TRBV6-5|TRBJ1-1
CASYSRGENTEAFF
TGTGCCAGCTACTCACGGGGGGAGAACACTGAAGCTTTCTTT
>few|TRBD2|TRBV14|TRBJ2-3
CASSLRTGLTTDTQYF
TGTGCCAGCAGCCTCCGAACGGGACTAACCACAGATACGCAGTATTTT
>-|-|TRBV25-1|TRBJ1-2
CASSGRRSYTF
TGTGCCAGCAGTGGTAGGCGGAGCTACACCTTC
>-|-|TRBV11-2|TRBJ1-5
CASSFGEAQPQHF
TGTGCCAGCAGCTTTGGGGAGGCCCAGCCCCAGCATTTT
>-|TRBD1|TRBV6-5|TRBJ2-7
CASNSGDRLYEQYF
TGTGCCAGCAACTCCGGGGACAGACTCTACGAGCAGTACTTC
>-|-|TRBV30|TRBJ2-1
CAWSVGEKGVSEQFF
TGTGCCTGGAGTGTAGGGGAAAAGGGGGTAAGCGAGCAGTTCTTC
>-|-|TRBV5-1|TRBJ2-7
CASSSLQDSDEQYF
TGCGCCAGCAGCTCGCTGCAGGACTCCGACGAGCAGTACTTC
>-|TRBD1|TRBV29-1|TRBJ2-1
CSVLWDREFNEQFF
TGCAGCGTCTTATGGGACAGGGAATTCAATGAGCAGTTCTTC
>-|TRBD2|TRBV27|TRBJ2-1
CASSAGDSHNEQFF
TGTGCCAGCAGCGCGGGAGATTCCCACAATGAGCAGTTCTTC
>-|TRBD2|TRBV5-5|TRBJ2-7
CASSHTSGRVSYEQYF
TGTGCCAGCAGCCATACTAGCGGGAGGGTCTCCTACGAGCAGTACTTC
>-|TRBD1|TRBV15|TRBJ2-2
CATSTPGQGQSGELFF
TGTGCCACCAGCACTCCGGGACAGGGACAATCCGGGGAGCTGTTTTTT
>-|-|TRBV10-3|TRBJ2-6
CAISVDISGANVLTF
TGTGCCATCAGTGTTGACATCTCTGGGGCCAACGTCCTGACTTTC
>-|TRBD2|TRBV7-2|TRBJ2-1
CASSGGLAVYNEQFF
TGTGCCAGCAGCGGGGGACTAGCGGTTTACAATGAGCAGTTCTTC
>-|TRBD1|TRBV29-1|TRBJ2-1
CSVDNPGGQGFDEQFF
TGCAGCGTTGATAATCCAGGGGGACAGGGGTTCGATGAGCAGTTCTTC
>-|TRBD1|TRBV5-5|TRBJ1-1
CASSRQGNTEAFF
TGTGCCAGCAGCCGACAGGGGAACACTGAAGCTTTCTTT
>few|-|TRBV6-5|TRBJ2-3
CASSSTVEVRTDTQYF
TGTGCCAGCAGTTCTACCGTGGAGGTACGCACAGATACGCAGTATTTT
>-|-|TRBV7-2|TRBJ1-2
CASSNPGDYGYTF
TGTGCCAGCAGCAACCCGGGGGACTATGGCTACACCTTC
>once|TRBD2|TRBV5-1|TRBJ2-3
CASSLVLAGAGDTQYF
TGCGCCAGCAGCTTGGTACTAGCGGGAGCCGGAGATACGCAGTATTTT
>-|-|TRBV9|TRBJ1-5
CASSVGQFNQPQHF
TGTGCCAGCAGCGTAGGCCAGTTCAATCAGCCCCAGCATTTT
>once|TRBD1|TRBV7-8|TRBJ2-7
CASSFLRTGLSYEQYF
TGTGCCAGCAGCTTTCTACGGACAGGGCTGTCCTACGAGCAGTACTTC
>-|TRBD1|TRBV14|TRBJ2-7
CASRRTGGRYEQYF
TGTGCCAGCAGGCGGACAGGGGGCCGTTACGAGCAGTACTTC
>once|TRBD1|TRBV5-8|TRBJ1-5
CASSPGTGYHSNQPQHF
TGTGCCAGCAGCCCCGGGACAGGGTACCATAGCAATCAGCCCCAGCATTTT